These T cell receptor beta chains were read from a single sample in a study of OX40 agonist ivuxolimab in advanced cancers. The data were produced by immunoSEQ multiplex PCR, yet TCRdb's version contains in-frame clones alone and is incomplete. The sample records some 30,000 clones, roughly 76% being singletons. The sample consisted of CD4+ or CD8+ T cells sorted from blood, taken in a trial of the OX40 agonist ivuxolimab. The receptors derive from an adult with an advanced solid tumor such as melanoma, head and neck, liver or kidney cancer. CDR3s include the opening cysteine and the closing phenylalanine or tryptophan. The D gene is left open where the match is weak. For some rows the clone size is stated as once, few or many, or as a class when expanded; others skip it.

abundance	v_gene	d_gene	j_gene	CDR3aa	CDR3nt
NA	TRBV10-3	TRBD1	TRBJ2-7	CAISDYRGQSYEQYF	TGTGCCATCAGTGACTACAGGGGCCAATCCTACGAGCAGTACTTC
NA	TRBV13	TRBD1	TRBJ2-7	CASSLTGTGGYRSYEQYF	TGTGCCAGCAGCCTGACCGGGACAGGGGGCTACCGTTCCTACGAGCAGTACTTC
NA	TRBV28	NA	TRBJ1-1	CASRRGGDTEAFF	TGTGCCAGCCGGAGGGGAGGGGACACTGAAGCTTTCTTT
few	TRBV11-3	NA	TRBJ2-3	CASSLDHGGRDTQYF	TGTGCCAGCAGCTTAGATCATGGGGGGCGAGATACGCAGTATTTT
NA	TRBV18	NA	TRBJ1-1	CASSPKSFSEAFF	TGTGCCAGCTCACCAAAAAGTTTCTCTGAAGCTTTCTTT
once	TRBV28	NA	TRBJ2-3	CASSLGGTDTQYF	TGTGCCAGCAGTTTAGGCGGCACAGATACGCAGTATTTT
NA	TRBV6-6	NA	TRBJ1-6	CASSSGGTSPLHF	TGTGCCAGCAGTTCGGGAGGAACCTCACCCCTCCACTTT
NA	TRBV2	TRBD1	TRBJ2-3	CASTLQGSSTDTQYF	TGTGCCAGCACTTTACAGGGGTCTAGCACAGATACGCAGTATTTT
few	TRBV5-1	TRBD1	TRBJ1-2	CASSYDRAGYTF	TGCGCCAGCAGCTATGACAGGGCCGGCTACACCTTC
NA	TRBV18	NA	TRBJ2-2	CASSDTGELFF	TGTGCCAGCTCCGACACCGGGGAGCTGTTTTTT
NA	TRBV6-5	NA	TRBJ1-5	CASSYSSARQPQHF	TGTGCCAGCAGTTACTCGTCCGCGCGCCAGCCCCAGCATTTT
NA	TRBV29-1	NA	TRBJ1-2	CSVAADTNYGYTF	TGCAGCGTTGCGGCGGACACTAACTATGGCTACACCTTC
few	TRBV4-3	TRBD1	TRBJ2-6	CASSQDRGGEAGANVLTF	TGCGCCAGCAGCCAAGATCGAGGGGGCGAGGCCGGGGCCAACGTCCTGACTTTC
NA	TRBV30	NA	TRBJ1-2	CAGGGGGYGYTF	TGTGCTGGAGGGGGAGGCGGCTATGGCTACACCTTC
NA	TRBV4-2	NA	TRBJ1-5	CASSVEGNQPQHF	TGTGCCAGCAGCGTGGAGGGAAATCAGCCCCAGCATTTT
few	TRBV11-2	NA	TRBJ1-1	CASSLDRGAEAFF	TGTGCCAGCAGCTTAGATCGGGGGGCCGAAGCTTTCTTT
NA	TRBV18	NA	TRBJ2-7	CASSKGGGYEQYF	TGTGCCAGCTCAAAAGGAGGGGGCTACGAGCAGTACTTC
NA	TRBV18	NA	TRBJ1-1	CASSPQGNTEAFF	TGTGCCAGCTCACCGCAGGGAAACACTGAAGCTTTCTTT
NA	TRBV7-3	TRBD1	TRBJ2-7	CASSFDRGAYEQYF	TGTGCCAGCAGCTTCGACAGGGGGGCCTACGAGCAGTACTTC
NA	TRBV6-5	TRBD1	TRBJ1-6	CASKNRGAYNSPLHF	TGTGCCAGCAAAAACAGGGGGGCCTATAATTCACCCCTCCACTTT
NA	TRBV6-5	NA	TRBJ1-2	CASSFGELGGYTF	TGTGCCAGCAGTTTTGGGGAGCTTGGGGGCTACACCTTC
NA	TRBV19	NA	TRBJ1-5	CASSLGERGYSNQPQHF	TGTGCCAGTAGTTTGGGGGAGAGGGGTTATAGCAATCAGCCCCAGCATTTT
NA	TRBV27	NA	TRBJ1-2	CASSLSANYGYTF	TGTGCCAGCAGTTTATCTGCTAACTATGGCTACACCTTC
NA	TRBV19	NA	TRBJ2-3	CASSAPRRTSTDTQYF	TGTGCCAGTAGTGCCCCTCGCAGGACGAGCACAGATACGCAGTATTTT
NA	TRBV27	NA	TRBJ2-1	CASSGRETYNEQFF	TGTGCCAGCAGTGGTAGGGAAACCTACAATGAGCAGTTCTTC
NA	TRBV9	TRBD2	TRBJ2-5	CASSGRLAGSQETQYF	TGTGCCAGCAGCGGCCGACTAGCGGGGTCCCAAGAGACCCAGTACTTC
NA	TRBV7-9	TRBD1	TRBJ1-1	CASSLAGQGTEAFF	TGTGCCAGCAGCTTAGCGGGACAGGGCACTGAAGCTTTCTTT
NA	TRBV7-9	NA	TRBJ2-5	CASSRRAGQQETQYF	TGTGCCAGCAGCCGCCGGGCCGGACAACAAGAGACCCAGTACTTC
few	TRBV11-2	NA	TRBJ2-4	CASSTGARNIQYF	TGTGCCAGCAGCACGGGTGCCAGAAACATTCAGTACTTC
NA	TRBV6-1	NA	TRBJ1-5	CASRGRPGEPQHF	TGTGCCAGCAGGGGACGGCCGGGAGAGCCCCAGCATTTT
NA	TRBV21-1	NA	TRBJ2-7	CASSKDGTPYEQYF	TGTGCCAGCAGCAAGGACGGGACTCCCTACGAGCAGTACTTC
NA	TRBV4-3	TRBD1	TRBJ2-7	CASSQSTQGAREQYF	TGCGCCAGCAGCCAATCTACACAGGGGGCGCGCGAGCAGTACTTC
once	TRBV9	NA	TRBJ2-2	CASSVEIGSGELFF	TGTGCCAGCAGCGTAGAGATTGGCTCCGGGGAGCTGTTTTTT
NA	TRBV30	NA	TRBJ2-5	CAWSFGGETQYF	TGTGCCTGGAGTTTCGGAGGAGAGACCCAGTACTTC
NA	TRBV9	NA	TRBJ2-3	CASSREDRVSSQYF	TGTGCCAGCAGCCGGGAGGACAGGGTTAGTTCGCAGTATTTT
NA	TRBV6-5	TRBD1	TRBJ1-2	CASSYWDRDDGYTF	TGTGCCAGCAGTTACTGGGACAGGGACGATGGCTACACCTTC
NA	TRBV28	TRBD1	TRBJ2-7	CASSSAGTGSYEQYF	TGTGCCAGCAGTTCAGCCGGGACAGGGTCCTACGAGCAGTACTTC
NA	TRBV7-9	TRBD1	TRBJ1-6	CASQRTGENSPLHF	TGTGCCAGCCAGCGGACAGGGGAAAATTCACCCCTCCACTTT
NA	TRBV19	NA	TRBJ1-1	CASSIDYGADTEAFF	TGTGCCAGTAGTATAGATTACGGGGCTGACACTGAAGCTTTCTTT
medium-sized	TRBV7-2	NA	TRBJ1-2	CASSFRGARSYTF	TGTGCCAGCAGCTTTCGGGGGGCGCGGAGCTACACCTTC
NA	TRBV29-1	TRBD2	TRBJ2-3	CSAGTSVLDTQYF	TGCAGCGCTGGGACTAGCGTGTTAGATACGCAGTATTTT
NA	TRBV18	NA	TRBJ1-2	CASSPPPGDSGDYGYTF	TGTGCCAGCTCACCACCCCCGGGGGACTCCGGCGACTATGGCTACACCTTC
NA	TRBV7-9	TRBD1	TRBJ2-5	CASSRTGVAQETQYF	TGTGCCAGCAGTCGGACAGGCGTGGCCCAAGAGACCCAGTACTTC
NA	TRBV5-1	NA	TRBJ1-1	CASTPYHRTANTEAFF	TGCGCCAGCACCCCTTACCATCGGACGGCGAACACTGAAGCTTTCTTT
NA	TRBV19	NA	TRBJ2-3	CASSIAGRIATDTQYF	TGTGCCAGTAGTATAGCGGGCCGAATTGCCACAGATACGCAGTATTTT
once	TRBV19	TRBD2	TRBJ2-3	CASSTSGRGDTQYF	TGTGCCAGTAGCACTAGCGGGAGGGGGGATACGCAGTATTTT
NA	TRBV28	TRBD1	TRBJ2-2	CASSRPGQTNTGELFF	TGTGCCAGCAGCCGACCGGGACAGACGAACACCGGGGAGCTGTTTTTT
NA	TRBV6-4	NA	TRBJ2-7	CASSRDSNYEQYF	TGTGCCAGCTCCCGGGACTCCAACTACGAGCAGTACTTC
NA	TRBV19	NA	TRBJ2-1	CATSPWGSLNEQFF	TGTGCCACCTCCCCCTGGGGTTCTCTCAATGAGCAGTTCTTC
NA	TRBV19	NA	TRBJ2-7	CASRQTSTSYEQYF	TGTGCCAGTCGACAGACTTCTACATCCTACGAGCAGTACTTC
NA	TRBV11-2	NA	TRBJ2-5	CASRRKETQYF	TGTGCCAGCAGGCGGAAAGAGACCCAGTACTTC
NA	TRBV27	NA	TRBJ1-5	CASGWDSNQPQHF	TGTGCCAGCGGGTGGGATAGCAATCAGCCCCAGCATTTT
NA	TRBV5-1	NA	TRBJ2-1	CASSLANGIGSYNEQFF	TGCGCCAGCAGCTTGGCCAATGGGATTGGTTCCTACAATGAGCAGTTCTTC